This TCR beta chain emerged from a study of T cell responses to AZD1222 COVID-19 vaccine. This table comes from immunoSEQ multiplex PCR, and its TCRdb copy is limited to in-frame clones, with some not included. The table lists over 45,000 clones, more than 70% of them singletons. CDR1 is SQVTM and CDR2 is ANQGSEA in the germline V gene. Between the trimmed V and J ends, which lost 4 bases and 0 bases, there was a span of 8 bases. This CDR3 is built from 13 residues. Study observations and caveats: Without day 14 samples, only post-peak T cell repertoires were studied. Recipients of two AZD1222 doses showed rising Spike-specific TCR breadth and depth. Seropositive AZD1222 recipients at baseline numbered only five or six. Possibly, clonal diversity was underestimated; donors were largely white British and included more females.

Note on this clone: Its antigen is unidentified.

The chain recombines TRBV29-1 with TRBJ2-3; D is unresolved. Specimen: peripheral blood, collected on day 0 of AZD1222 vaccination. The TCR comes from an adult in good health. The CDR3 nucleotides read TGCAGCGTTGGTAAGGCTAGCACAGATACGCAGTATTTT. Amino acid sequence: CSVGKASTDTQYF.